This passage covers 24 T cell receptor beta chains from one sample sequenced in a study of T-cell reconstitution after alpha-beta-depleted transplantation in children. The authors prepared the TCRbeta library with unique molecular identifiers. TCRdb reanalysed the PCR reads using MiXCR and keeps one entry per CDR3 protein. Here the sample spans about 610,000 distinct CDR3 sequences, roughly a quarter being singletons. The specimen comprised PBMCs, sampled before TCRalphabeta/CD19-depleted stem cell transplant. The receptors here all came from a boy under two years old with Wiskott-Aldrich syndrome, due to receive a stem cell transplant.

This chain joins TRBV29-1 and TRBJ2-1; D not resolved. This CDR3 has 12 amino acids. CDR1 and CDR2 from the germline V gene are SQVTM and ANQGSEA. V was clipped by 4 bases and J by 6 bases, with 10 bases between them. In nucleotides, the CDR3 is TGCAGCGTTGCTAGTGTTATCAATGAGCAGTTCTTC. Translation gives CSVASVINEQFF.

The chain combines TRBV3-1 with TRBJ1-5; D perhaps matches TRBD1 (6 bases). In germline, CDR1 is LGHDT, CDR2 YNNKEL (reference sequence). Trimming removed 1 base from V and 6 bases from J, with 13 bases in between. This CDR3 region has 15 residues. The CDR3 sequence: CASSQGGGRVQPQHF. CDR3 in DNA: TGTGCCAGCAGCCAAGGGGGGGGGCGGGTTCAGCCCCAGCATTTT.

The DNA of the CDR3 is TGTGCCAGCTCGAGACAGGGGGCAGGGAAGGAGAGTGAGCAGTTCTTC. Residues: CASSRQGAGKESEQFF. The J gene is TRBJ2-1, the V gene TRBV18, with 10 bases matching TRBD1. Germline CDR1 KGHSH, CDR2 LQKENI. The CDR3 contains 16 residues. The V and J ends lost 6 bases and 9 bases, in that order; junction bases with no gene match: 14. Supplemented by reference TRBV18 and TRBJ2-1, the full variable domain reads NAGVMQNPRHLVRRRGQEARLRCSPMKGHSHVYWYRQLPEEGLKFMVYLQKENIIDESGMPKERFSAEFPKEGPSILRIQQVVRGDSAAYFCASSRQGAGKESEQFFGPGTRLTVL.

This rearrangement joins TRBV2 to TRBJ2-5; D is undetermined. The CDR3 is 13 residues long. CDR1 and CDR2 from the germline V gene are SNHLY and FYNNEI. With 4 bases removed from V and 10 bases from J, the gap between germline ends came to 16 bases. CDR3 DNA: TGTGCCAGCAGTGTAACGTTAACAAGTGACCAGTACTTC. This sequence encodes CASSVTLTSDQYF.

This clonotype came up a few times. CDR3 bases: TGTGCCAGCAGCGTAGGGTCACCCGTCTGGTATGGCTACACCTTC. Residues: CASSVGSPVWYGYTF. This rearrangement joins TRBV5-8 to TRBJ1-2; D is undetermined. Trimming cost V 4 bases and J 5 bases, with 18 bases left between them. CDR1 SGHTS and CDR2 YDEGEE come from the germline V gene. The CDR3 consists of 15 residues.

This clonotype has just a few counts. The chain couples TRBV7-9 to TRBJ2-5; a weak D match, TRBD2 (5 bases). The CDR3 has 13 residues. With 3 bases removed from V and 5 bases from J, the gap between germline ends came to 10 bases. The germline CDR1 and CDR2 sequences are SEHNR and FQNEAQ (reference sequence). The DNA of the CDR3 is TGTGCCAGCAGCTTTCTAGCCGCTGAGACCCAGTACTTC. Protein product: CASSFLAAETQYF. Drawing the rest from reference TRBV7-9 and TRBJ2-5, the complete variable domain is DTGVSQNPRHKITKRGQNVTFRCDPISEHNRLYWYRQTLGQGPEFLTYFQNEAQLEKSRLLSDRFSAERPKGSFSTLEIQRTEQGDSAMYLCASSFLAAETQYFGPGTRLLVL.

The chain carries TRBV15 and TRBJ2-1; 8 bases line up with TRBD2. The CDR3 is made up of 13 amino acids. From germline, CDR1 is LNHNV and CDR2 YYDKDF (reference sequence). J was trimmed by 13 bases and V by 1 base; bases with no gene match: 6. For the CDR3, the DNA is TGTGCCACCAGCAGAGGTGGGACTAGTCACCAGTTCTTC. As protein: CATSRGGTSHQFF.

The chain links TRBV29-1 to TRBJ2-1; D possibly corresponds to TRBD1 (6 bases). The germline V and J ends were trimmed by 3 bases and 5 bases, with 11 bases remaining between them. Germline V gene data show CDR1 as SQVTM and CDR2 as ANQGSEA. The CDR3 length is 13 residues. The CDR3 DNA reads as TGCAGCGTTGACGGGACACACAACAATGAGCAGTTCTTC. Protein product: CSVDGTHNNEQFF.

V gene TRBV21-1 combines with J gene TRBJ2-1; the table's TRBD2 call for D was not verified on the DNA. TRBV21-1 is termed a pseudogene. The CDR3 is made up of 19 amino acids. Written as DNA, the CDR3 is TGTGCCAGCAGCAAAGTGTATCGGGAGCGGGAAAACTGGCACAATGAGCAGTTCTTC. Its protein product is CASSKVYRERENWHNEQFF.

This sequence joins TRBV20-1 and TRBJ2-7; a possible D gene is TRBD2 (7 bases). Germline V gene lookup returns CDR1 DFQATT and CDR2 SNEGSKA (reference sequence). The V gene lost 7 bases and the J gene lost 0 bases, with 10 bases spanning the gap. The CDR3 has 12 amino acids. The CDR3 sequence is CSGGGHSYEQYF. The CDR3 coding sequence is TGCAGTGGGGGGGGGCACTCCTACGAGCAGTACTTC.

The V gene is TRBV20-1, the J gene TRBJ2-7; TRBD2 aligns across 10 bases. The ends lost 4 bases at V and 5 bases at J; junction bases unmatched: 17. This CDR3 is built from 17 residues. The germline V gene encodes CDR1 DFQATT and CDR2 SNEGSKA (reference sequence). CDR3 residues: CSAIGRRASGSRDEQYF. The CDR3 DNA follows: TGCAGTGCTATAGGGAGGAGGGCTAGCGGGAGCCGCGACGAGCAGTACTTC.

This clonotype was found a few times. The chain couples TRBV5-6 to TRBJ1-4; D is unresolved. This CDR3 region has 14 residues. Germline values: CDR1 SGHDT, CDR2 YYEEEE. V lost 4 bases and J 0 bases, leaving 7 bases between the germline ends. For the CDR3, the DNA is TGTGCCAGCAGCGCTGATCCAACTAATGAAAAACTGTTTTTT. Protein: CASSADPTNEKLFF.

This clonotype was counted at least ten times. V is TRBV24-1 and J is TRBJ2-5, with D perhaps being TRBD1 or TRBD2 (5 bases each). The CDR3 loop spans 15 amino acids. Trimming left V 3 bases short and J 6 bases short, with 16 bases between. Germline CDR1 reads KGHDR; CDR2 reads SFDVKD. The CDR3 region is CATSDPWGFRKTQYF. Here the CDR3 DNA reads TGTGCCACCAGTGATCCCTGGGGGTTTCGGAAGACCCAGTACTTC.

The chain couples TRBV28 to TRBJ2-7; D is undetermined. The CDR3 has 13 residues. From germline, CDR1 is MDHEN and CDR2 SYDVKM. V was clipped by 6 bases and J by 0 bases, with 9 bases between them. The CDR3 nucleotides are TGTGCCAGCAGCCGTTTCCTCTCCTACGAGCAGTACTTC. It codes for CASSRFLSYEQYF.

J is TRBJ2-4 and V is TRBV28, with D possibly matching TRBD2 (6 bases). The CDR3 consists of 16 residues. The V gene's germline CDR1 is MDHEN and CDR2 SYDVKM. Trimming removed 1 base at V and 2 bases at J, with 12 bases between. The CDR3 sequence: CASSLFGGLSKNIQYF. In nucleotides, the CDR3 is TGTGCCAGCAGTTTATTCGGAGGACTATCCAAAAACATTCAGTACTTC.

CDR3 protein: CASSRRAGQGNEKLFF. CDR3 nucleotides: TGTGCCAGCAGTAGAAGGGCCGGACAGGGGAATGAAAAACTGTTTTTT. V is TRBV27 and J is TRBJ1-4; 9 nucleotides agree with TRBD1. Trimming took 5 bases from V and 5 from J; bases not matched to a gene: 9. CDR1 is MNHEY and CDR2 is SMNVEV in the germline V gene (reference sequence). The CDR3 is made up of 16 amino acids. The complete variable domain, with remaining parts taken from reference TRBV27 and TRBJ1-4, reads EAQVTQNPRYLITVTGKKLTVTCSQNMNHEYMSWYRQDPGLGLRQIYYSMNVEVTDKGDVPEGYKVSRKEKRNFPLILESPSPNQTSLYFCASSRRAGQGNEKLFFGSGTQLSVL.

J is TRBJ1-1 and V is TRBV27; D is unresolved. From germline, CDR1 is MNHEY and CDR2 SMNVEV (reference sequence). Trimming stripped 3 bases from V and 7 bases from J, with 9 bases between. The CDR3 consists of 12 residues. CDR3 amino acids: CASSFSYGEAFF. The DNA of the CDR3 is TGTGCCAGCAGTTTCAGCTACGGTGAAGCTTTCTTT.

V usage is TRBV6-4 and J usage is TRBJ2-1; 9 positions agree with TRBD2. J lost 7 bases, V lost 8 bases, and 12 bases had no gene match. CDR1 is MRHNA and CDR2 is SNTAGT in the germline V gene. The CDR3 loop spans 15 amino acids. The CDR3 DNA is TGTGCCAGCTGGGCCTTAGCGGGAGTGGCTAATGAGCAGTTCTTC. Translating gives CASWALAGVANEQFF.

The chain recombines TRBV5-5 with TRBJ2-3; 7 bases align to TRBD2. CDR3 length: 16 amino acids. Per germline, CDR1 SGHKS and CDR2 YYEKEE (reference sequence). J gave up 1 base and V 0 bases, and 5 bases lay outside the gene matches. CDR3: CASSLVLAAGTDTQYF. The CDR3 bases are TGTGCCAGCAGCTTGGTCCTAGCGGCAGGCACAGATACGCAGTATTTT.

V usage is TRBV20-1 and J usage is TRBJ2-1, with TRBD2 identical over 12 bases. V dropped 6 bases and J dropped 7; count of bases not matched to a gene: 7. CDR3 length: 14 residues. CDR1 DFQATT and CDR2 SNEGSKA come from the germline V gene (reference sequence). Here the CDR3 reads CSARLAGVRNEQFF. CDR3 nucleotide sequence: TGCAGTGCGAGACTAGCGGGAGTTAGGAATGAGCAGTTCTTC.

This clonotype was seen more than once but under ten times. J is TRBJ2-5 and V is TRBV20-1, with 8 bases identical to TRBD1. V trimming: 2 bases; J trimming: 2 bases; junction bases outside the gene matches: 4. The CDR3 totals 14 residues. Germline assignment: CDR1 DFQATT and CDR2 SNEGSKA (reference sequence). CDR3 DNA sequence: TGCAGTGCTAGAAACAACAGGGGGCAAGAGACCCAGTACTTC. This codes for CSARNNRGQETQYF.

This clonotype was found a few times. The rearrangement links TRBV6-2 or TRBV6-3 to TRBJ2-2, with D possibly matching TRBD2 (5 bases). This CDR3 is 15 amino acids long. V lost 3 bases and J 7 bases, leaving 15 bases between the germline ends. The germline gives CDR1 MNHEY, CDR2 SVGEGT. The CDR3 loop is CASSYSGELGGELFF. The DNA for the CDR3 is TGTGCCAGCAGTTATTCCGGGGAGTTAGGCGGGGAGCTGTTTTTT.

The V gene is TRBV28, the J gene TRBJ2-1, with TRBD2 matching 7 bases. Germline V gives CDR1 MDHEN, CDR2 SYDVKM. The CDR3 spans 13 residues. Trimming cost V 7 bases and J 1 base; bases outside gene matches: 1. The CDR3 spells CASISGSYNEQFF. The DNA for the CDR3 is TGTGCCAGCATTAGCGGGTCCTACAATGAGCAGTTCTTC. Looking up the rest from reference TRBV28 and TRBJ2-1 gives the full variable domain: DVKVTQSSRYLVKRTGEKVFLECVQDMDHENMFWYRQDPGLGLRLIYFSYDVKMKEKGDIPEGYSVSREKKERFSLILESASTNQTSMYLCASISGSYNEQFFGPGTRLTVL.

The chain has TRBV7-2 and TRBJ2-1; 12 nucleotides agree with TRBD2. There are 16 residues in the CDR3. With 5 bases clipped from V and 8 bases from J, the junction kept 10 bases outside the gene matches. Looked up from germline, CDR1 is SGHTA and CDR2 is FQGNSA. The DNA for the CDR3 is TGTGCCAGCAGCCCGGCCCGACTAGCGGGAGACTATGAGCAGTTCTTC. It translates to CASSPARLAGDYEQFF.